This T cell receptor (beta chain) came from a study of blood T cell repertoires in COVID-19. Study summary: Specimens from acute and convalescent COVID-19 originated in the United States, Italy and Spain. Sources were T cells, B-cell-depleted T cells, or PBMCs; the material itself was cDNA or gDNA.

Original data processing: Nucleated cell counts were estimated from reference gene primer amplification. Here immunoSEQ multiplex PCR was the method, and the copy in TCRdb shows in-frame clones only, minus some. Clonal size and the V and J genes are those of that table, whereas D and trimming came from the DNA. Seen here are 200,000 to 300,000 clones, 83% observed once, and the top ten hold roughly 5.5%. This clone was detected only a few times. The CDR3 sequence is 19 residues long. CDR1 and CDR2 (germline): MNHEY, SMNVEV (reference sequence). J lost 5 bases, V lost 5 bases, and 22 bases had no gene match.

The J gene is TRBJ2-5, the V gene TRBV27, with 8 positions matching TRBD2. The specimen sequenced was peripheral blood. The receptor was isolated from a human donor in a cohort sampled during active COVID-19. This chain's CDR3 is CASSPSPGTRGAVAETQYF. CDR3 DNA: TGTGCCAGCAGTCCTAGCCCCGGGACTAGAGGGGCGGTTGCGGAGACCCAGTACTTC.